This entry lists 32 T cell receptor beta chains sequenced from one sample in a study of blood T cell repertoires in COVID-19. Generated by immunoSEQ multiplex PCR, the TCRdb table keeps only in-frame clones and is missing some. The sample yields about 150,000 clones, approximately 87% seen once. The material sequenced was peripheral blood. Receptors were obtained from a woman in her 70s with acute or convalescent COVID-19.

The chain is built from TRBV18 and TRBJ1-5; 8 bases match TRBD1. With V trimmed by 3 bases and J by 6 bases, 4 bases remained unmatched. Per germline, CDR1 KGHSH and CDR2 LQKENI. The CDR3 loop spans 14 amino acids. In DNA form, the CDR3 reads TGTGCCAGCTCACCGACAGGGGAGGGTCAGCCCCAGCATTTT. Translating it yields CASSPTGEGQPQHF.

This clone was seen once. V usage is TRBV6-5 and J usage is TRBJ2-7, with TRBD2 as a possible D gene (5 bases). Germline V gene data show CDR1 as MNHEY and CDR2 as SVGAGI. Trimming left V 0 bases short and J 4 bases short, with 13 bases between. The CDR3 runs to 15 residues. The chain's CDR3 is CASSYSPRTDYEQYF. CDR3 sequence (DNA): TGTGCCAGCAGTTACTCTCCTAGGACTGATTACGAGCAGTACTTC.

This chain joins TRBV3-1 (or the pseudogene TRBV3-2) and TRBJ2-4, with 11 bases identical to TRBD1. Germline trimming cut 4 bases from V and 7 bases from J; bases unmatched to any gene: 6. The CDR3 extends over 15 amino acids. Looked up from germline, CDR1 is LGHDT and CDR2 is YNNKEL (reference sequence). This CDR3 reads CASSPSGQGGNIQYF. DNA of the CDR3: TGTGCCAGCAGCCCCTCGGGACAGGGGGGGAACATTCAGTACTTC.

The chain carries TRBV7-9 and TRBJ2-3; 7 positions agree with TRBD1. Germline loops: CDR1 SEHNR, CDR2 FQNEAQ (reference sequence). Trimming at V came to 5 bases and at J to 5 bases, leaving 13 bases not matched to a gene. CDR3 size: 16 residues. DNA for the CDR3: TGTGCCAGCAGCCCGTGGGGCAGGGGGTTAGAAGATACGCAGTATTTT. This codes for CASSPWGRGLEDTQYF.

The chain uses TRBV6-5 and TRBJ1-6, with TRBD1 matching over 7 bases. Trimming at V came to 6 bases and at J to 1 base, leaving 3 bases not matched to a gene. In germline, CDR1 is MNHEY, CDR2 SVGAGI. This CDR3 contains 15 residues. The CDR3 DNA follows: TGTGCCAGCAGAGACAGGGCGTCCTATAATTCACCCCTCCACTTT. Residues: CASRDRASYNSPLHF.

The chain combines TRBV3-1 (or the pseudogene TRBV3-2) with TRBJ2-1; 8 bases map to TRBD2. The CDR3 has 20 residues. Unmatched junction bases numbered 15, after V lost 0 bases and J lost 2 bases. The germline V gene has CDR1 LGHDT and CDR2 YNNKEL (reference sequence). The CDR3 region has the DNA TGTGCCAGCAGCCAAGATTTAAGGACTAGCCCGAAAGGCCCCTACAATGAGCAGTTCTTC. It encodes CASSQDLRTSPKGPYNEQFF.

This chain uses TRBV19 with TRBJ1-2; possible D gene TRBD1, 5 bases. The V and J ends lost 5 bases and 1 base respectively, with 14 bases between them. The CDR3 is 15 residues long. In germline, CDR1 is LNHDA, CDR2 SQIVND (reference sequence). CDR3: CASSSGPGGNYGYTF. In nucleotides, the CDR3 is TGTGCCAGTAGTTCGGGACCGGGAGGTAACTATGGCTACACCTTC.

This clone has just a few counts. J is TRBJ1-6 and V is TRBV25-1, with D hard to call. The germline gives CDR1 MGHDK, CDR2 SYGVNS. CDR3 length: 15 residues. Trimming took off 0 bases at V and 5 bases at J, with 8 bases between the two ends. CDR3 sequence: CASSEYGQDNSPLHF. DNA of the CDR3: TGTGCCAGCAGTGAATATGGGCAGGATAATTCACCCCTCCACTTT.

This CDR3 is CASRSNYGYTF. The CDR3 nucleotides read TGTGCCAGCCGCAGTAACTATGGCTACACCTTC. The V and J genes are TRBV6-5 and TRBJ1-2; D unclear. This CDR3 is 11 amino acids long. Germline loops: CDR1 MNHEY, CDR2 SVGAGI. Trimming pared 8 bases from V and 1 base from J, leaving 5 bases between.

V and J are TRBV7-2 and TRBJ2-1; TRBD2 is a possible D gene (5 bases). Trimming cost V 4 bases and J 0 bases, with 16 bases left between them. The CDR3 length is 17 residues. In germline, CDR1 is SGHTA, CDR2 FQGNSA. CDR3 DNA sequence: TGTGCCAGCAGCTCCCCCCCAAGCGGTAACTCCTACAATGAGCAGTTCTTC. Translation: CASSSPPSGNSYNEQFF. Full variable domain (remainder filled in from reference TRBV7-2 and TRBJ2-1): GAGVSQSPSNKVTEKGKDVELRCDPISGHTALYWYRQSLGQGLEFLIYFQGNSAPDKSGLPSDRFSAERTGGSVSTLTIQRTQQEDSAVYLCASSSPPSGNSYNEQFFGPGTRLTVL.

The chain uses TRBV5-1 and TRBJ2-1; possibly TRBD2 for D (5 bases). Germline-derived CDR1 and CDR2 are SGHRS and YFSETQ. Trimming stripped 4 bases from V and 0 bases from J, with 11 bases between. The CDR3 loop spans 15 amino acids. The CDR3 loop reads CASSASRNSYNEQFF. CDR3 DNA sequence: TGCGCCAGCAGCGCTAGCCGGAACTCCTACAATGAGCAGTTCTTC. The full variable domain, rest sourced from reference TRBV5-1 and TRBJ2-1, is KAGVTQTPRYLIKTRGQQVTLSCSPISGHRSVSWYQQTPGQGLQFLFEYFSETQRNKGNFPGRFSGRQFSNSRSEMNVSTLELGDSALYLCASSASRNSYNEQFFGPGTRLTVL.

V gene TRBV7-9 combines with J gene TRBJ2-5; a weak D match, TRBD1 (6 bases). The CDR3 has 14 amino acids. Trimming took 3 bases from V and 1 from J, leaving 9 bases between them. Germline V gene lookup returns CDR1 SEHNR and CDR2 FQNEAQ (reference sequence). The CDR3, as DNA: TGTGCCAGCAGCTTCCCACAGGGCCAAGAGACCCAGTACTTC. Amino acids: CASSFPQGQETQYF.

The chain combines TRBV7-2 with TRBJ1-6; TRBD1 agrees at 8 bases. Trimming removed 3 bases from V and 7 bases from J; junction bases left unmatched: 5. The length of the CDR3 is 15 residues. Germline V CDR1 and CDR2: SGHTA, FQGNSA. Here the CDR3 reads CASSFRTGRNSPLHF. DNA of the CDR3: TGTGCCAGCAGCTTCCGGACAGGGCGAAATTCACCCCTCCACTTT.

V gene TRBV5-4 combines with J gene TRBJ1-1, with TRBD1 identical over 8 bases. After removal of 1 base from V and 4 bases from J, the junction contained 0 bases not matched to a gene. The CDR3 is 13 residues long. The germline V gene encodes CDR1 SGHNT and CDR2 YYREEE (reference sequence). The CDR3 spells CASSLTGGTEAFF. Written as DNA, the CDR3 is TGTGCCAGCAGCTTGACAGGGGGCACTGAAGCTTTCTTT.

This chain joins TRBV27 and TRBJ1-2; D unresolved. This CDR3 spans 13 amino acids. Trimming left V 6 bases short and J 8 bases short, with 16 bases between. Germline CDR1 and CDR2: MNHEY and SMNVEV (reference sequence). The CDR3 is CASSGGASGGYTF. The CDR3 DNA reads TGTGCCAGCAGCGGCGGTGCCAGTGGGGGCTACACCTTC.

The chain recombines TRBV9 with TRBJ1-4, with 9 bases lining up with TRBD1. Germline CDR1 SGDLS, CDR2 YYNGEE. This CDR3 has 15 residues. The V and J ends lost 5 bases and 5 bases, in that order; junction bases with no gene match: 7. CDR3: CASSATGQGNEKLFF. The DNA for the CDR3 is TGTGCCAGCAGTGCAACGGGACAGGGAAATGAAAAACTGTTTTTT.

In this sample, this clone turned up a few times. The chain employs TRBV5-6 and TRBJ2-7, with D maybe TRBD1 (5 bases). The CDR3 runs to 15 residues. V was cut by 1 base and J by 2 bases, with 13 bases left in between. Germline CDR1 SGHDT, CDR2 YYEEEE. CDR3 protein: CASSLRAGQPYEQYF. Written as DNA, the CDR3 is TGTGCCAGCAGCTTGAGGGCAGGGCAACCCTACGAGCAGTACTTC.

The chain's CDR3 is CASSLGQGKNEKLFF. Written as DNA, the CDR3 is TGCGCCAGCAGCTTGGGACAGGGGAAAAATGAAAAACTGTTTTTT. The genes are TRBV5-1 and TRBJ1-4; 8 bases match TRBD1. The V gene end was trimmed by 0 bases and the J gene end by 5 bases; junction bases not matched to a gene: 3. The CDR3 is 15 amino acids. CDR1 and CDR2 (germline): SGHRS, YFSETQ.

J is TRBJ2-5 and V is TRBV9, with D perhaps TRBD1 (6 bases). Trimming took 4 bases from V and 3 from J, leaving 16 bases between them. The length of the CDR3 is 15 residues. CDR1 and CDR2 from the germline V gene are SGDLS and YYNGEE. The CDR3 is CASSQGTMGEETQYF. The CDR3 DNA is TGTGCCAGCAGCCAGGGGACAATGGGAGAAGAGACCCAGTACTTC.

The CDR3 loop reads CASSLTGGFAEAFF. The CDR3 DNA reads as TGTGCCAGCAGTTTGACAGGGGGGTTCGCTGAAGCTTTCTTT. The rearrangement joins TRBV5-5 to TRBJ1-1; 9 bases agree with TRBD1. CDR3 length: 14 amino acids. V lost 5 bases and J lost 6; bases outside the gene matches: 8. From germline, CDR1 is SGHKS and CDR2 YYEKEE (reference sequence).

The chain joins TRBV19 to TRBJ2-1; a possible D gene is TRBD2 (5 bases). V was trimmed by 2 bases and J by 0 bases, leaving 8 bases between them. This CDR3 has 15 residues. Germline loops: CDR1 LNHDA, CDR2 SQIVND (reference sequence). CDR3 in DNA: TGTGCCAGTAGTATAAGGGCGGGCTCCTACAATGAGCAGTTCTTC. This codes for CASSIRAGSYNEQFF.

The V call is TRBV4-2, the J call TRBJ1-4; D call uncertain. V was pared by 4 bases and J by 0 bases, with 9 bases between. CDR3 length equals 15 residues. The V gene's germline CDR1 is LGHNA and CDR2 YNFKEQ. This chain's CDR3 is CASSRGVATNEKLFF. The CDR3 DNA follows: TGTGCCAGCAGCCGCGGGGTCGCAACTAATGAAAAACTGTTTTTT.

This chain links TRBV6-2 or TRBV6-3 with TRBJ2-1; D is perhaps TRBD2 (5 bases). Germline loops: CDR1 MNHEY, CDR2 SVGEGT. The CDR3 contains 14 residues. Trimming removed 0 bases from V and 14 bases from J, with 17 bases in between. CDR3 in DNA: TGTGCCAGCAGTTACTCGGGAGTGGGAACCAAAAAGTTCTTC. It translates to CASSYSGVGTKKFF.

The gene calls are TRBV5-6 and TRBJ2-7; TRBD1 might be the D (6 bases). Trimming left V 2 bases short and J 0 bases short, with 15 bases between. The CDR3 has 16 amino acids. The germline CDR1 and CDR2 sequences are SGHDT and YYEEEE. For the CDR3, the DNA is TGTGCCAGCAGCTTAATCGGACAGCGAGACTCCTACGAGCAGTACTTC. Translated: CASSLIGQRDSYEQYF.

This chain connects TRBV19 to TRBJ1-1, with 9 bases matching TRBD1. The CDR3 is 15 residues long. The junction had 9 bases not matched to a gene; V was cut back by 7 bases and J by 3 bases. Germline CDR1 LNHDA, CDR2 SQIVND (reference sequence). This CDR3 is CASITGGRWDTEAFF. Here the CDR3 DNA reads TGTGCCAGTATCACAGGGGGCCGGTGGGACACTGAAGCTTTCTTT.

The genes are TRBV19 and TRBJ1-3, with TRBD1 matching 9 bases. Germline values: CDR1 LNHDA, CDR2 SQIVND (reference sequence). CDR3 size: 19 residues. V shed 5 bases and J 0 bases; nucleotides not matched to a gene: 14. The CDR3: CASSVNRGPMGLSGNTIYF. The CDR3 nucleotides are TGTGCCAGTAGTGTGAACAGGGGGCCAATGGGCCTCTCTGGAAACACCATATATTTT. The complete variable domain, with remaining parts taken from reference TRBV19 and TRBJ1-3, reads DGGITQSPKYLFRKEGQNVTLSCEQNLNHDAMYWYRQDPGQGLRLIYYSQIVNDFQKGDIAEGYSVSREKKESFPLTVTSAQKNPTAFYLCASSVNRGPMGLSGNTIYFGEGSWLTVV.

About this clone itself: Other DNA sequences of this sample code for an identical CDR3. This chain connects TRBV18 to TRBJ2-3; D is perhaps TRBD1 (6 bases). V was pared by 3 bases and J by 1 base, with 8 bases between. The CDR3 has 14 amino acids. Looked up from germline, CDR1 is KGHSH and CDR2 is LQKENI. Written as DNA, the CDR3 is TGTGCCAGCTCACCCCGGACAGGCACAGATACGCAGTATTTT. Translating it yields CASSPRTGTDTQYF.

The chain recombines TRBV4-3 with TRBJ1-5; 10 positions agree with TRBD1. With 1 base clipped from V and 7 bases from J, the junction kept 4 bases outside the gene matches. The CDR3 is made up of 15 amino acids. The germline V gene has CDR1 LGHNA and CDR2 YSLEER. CDR3 sequence (DNA): TGCGCCAGCAGCCAAGGACAGGGGGCGGGGCAGCCCCAGCATTTT. This sequence encodes CASSQGQGAGQPQHF.

This sequence joins TRBV7-9 and TRBJ2-5, with TRBD2 matching over 9 bases. Per germline, CDR1 SEHNR and CDR2 FQNEAQ (reference sequence). This CDR3 contains 16 residues. J gave up 1 base and V 2 bases, and 5 bases lay outside the gene matches. The CDR3 reads CASSLRLAGIQETQYF. The CDR3 DNA follows: TGTGCCAGCAGCTTACGGCTAGCGGGGATCCAAGAGACCCAGTACTTC.

The chain uses TRBV19 and TRBJ2-7; D may be TRBD2 (5 bases). Germline loops: CDR1 LNHDA, CDR2 SQIVND (reference sequence). The V end was cut by 1 base, the J end by 2 bases, with 9 bases between. The CDR3 sequence is 14 residues long. In DNA, the CDR3 is TGTGCCAGTAGTATAGGGGCGGGTACCTACGAGCAGTACTTC. This translates into CASSIGAGTYEQYF.

DNA for the CDR3: TGTGCCAGCAGCCCCCGGGACAGGGTTGGCACTGAAGCTTTCTTT. Its protein is CASSPRDRVGTEAFF. The gene calls are TRBV7-9 and TRBJ1-1; 9 positions match TRBD1. The V and J ends lost 5 bases and 4 bases, in that order; junction bases with no gene match: 8. CDR3 length: 15 amino acids. Germline CDR1 reads SEHNR; CDR2 reads FQNEAQ (reference sequence).

CDR3 DNA sequence: TGTGCCAGCAGCTTAGAGGCCAGGAACCTGTTTGAGAACACTGAAGCTTTCTTT. The encoded protein is CASSLEARNLFENTEAFF. The V and J genes are TRBV11-2 and TRBJ1-1; D is ambiguous. In germline, CDR1 is SGHAT, CDR2 FQNNGV. Trimming shortened V by 0 bases and J by 1 base, and 18 bases separated the two germline ends. This CDR3 has 18 residues.